The 27 T cell receptor beta chains reported below all come from one sample, sequenced in a study of cytomegalovirus exposure and HLA in healthy donors. The PCR used 60 Vbeta and 13 Jbeta primers. Clones were read by immunoSEQ multiplex PCR, and TCRdb kept only the in-frame ones, dropping some. Among about 160,000 clones, 65% to 90% were seen once, and the ten largest hold 1.5% to 2%. Sequenced sample: PBMCs. Receptors originate from a woman aged 18-29 years in good health and CMV-seronegative.

This chain joins TRBV2 and TRBJ2-7, with TRBD1 as a possible D gene (5 bases). V was shortened by 7 bases and J by 6 bases, with 16 bases between the two germline ends. The CDR3 is 13 residues long. CDR1 is SNHLY, CDR2 FYNNEI, per germline. The CDR3 DNA follows: TGTGCCAGCACCCTCGAGCTAACAGGCGAGCAGTACTTC. The encoded protein is CASTLELTGEQYF.

This clone was seen only once. V usage is TRBV5-1 and J usage is TRBJ2-7; D ambiguous. This CDR3 contains 15 residues. Between the trimmed V and J ends, which lost 0 bases and 5 bases, there was a span of 15 bases. Germline V gene data show CDR1 as SGHRS and CDR2 as YFSETQ. CDR3 coding DNA: TGCGCCAGCAGCTTGGCAGCGAACGTCTGGGACGAGCAGTACTTC. This encodes CASSLAANVWDEQYF. Drawing the rest from reference TRBV5-1 and TRBJ2-7, the complete variable domain is KAGVTQTPRYLIKTRGQQVTLSCSPISGHRSVSWYQQTPGQGLQFLFEYFSETQRNKGNFPGRFSGRQFSNSRSEMNVSTLELGDSALYLCASSLAANVWDEQYFGPGTRLTVT.

The rearrangement uses TRBV18 and TRBJ1-2; D gene uncertain. Germline loops: CDR1 KGHSH, CDR2 LQKENI. The germline V and J ends were trimmed by 5 bases and 9 bases, with 16 bases remaining between them. The CDR3 sequence is 13 residues long. The CDR3 loop is CASSSLAGISYTF. DNA for the CDR3: TGTGCCAGCTCATCTCTGGCGGGGATTAGCTACACCTTC.

This clone was recorded a few times. The rearrangement joins TRBV6-1 to TRBJ2-3; 11 bases map to TRBD2. CDR3 length: 14 amino acids. Germline V CDR1 and CDR2: MNHNS, SASEGT. Trimming removed 6 bases from V and 3 bases from J; junction bases left unmatched: 2. The CDR3 nucleotides are TGTGCCAGCAGACTAGCGGGAGAGACAGATACGCAGTATTTT. Residues: CASRLAGETDTQYF.

The genes are TRBV6-1 and TRBJ1-2, with TRBD1 matching 7 bases. V trimming: 7 bases; J trimming: 8 bases; junction bases outside the gene matches: 16. This CDR3 spans 15 amino acids. Germline values: CDR1 MNHNS, CDR2 SASEGT. The CDR3: CASTGITGDRGGYTF. For the CDR3, the DNA is TGTGCCAGCACTGGAATCACAGGGGACCGCGGGGGCTACACCTTC.

The chain couples TRBV7-9 to TRBJ1-2, with D possibly being TRBD1 (5 bases). Trimming took off 5 bases at V and 0 bases at J, with 13 bases between the two ends. This CDR3 comprises 15 residues. Germline CDR1 is SEHNR and CDR2 is FQNEAQ (reference sequence). CDR3 residues: CASSPRQLTNYGYTF. The CDR3, as DNA: TGTGCCAGCAGCCCCCGACAGCTAACTAACTATGGCTACACCTTC.

V usage is TRBV29-1 and J usage is TRBJ2-5, with TRBD1 matching 7 bases. V shed 7 bases and J 5 bases; nucleotides not matched to a gene: 7. In germline, CDR1 is SQVTM, CDR2 ANQGSEA. This CDR3 region has 12 residues. The CDR3 nucleotides read TGCAGCGCCGCCAGGGGGTCGGAGACCCAGTACTTC. Its translation: CSAARGSETQYF.

The rearrangement uses TRBV10-1 and TRBJ2-3, with D possibly being TRBD2 (5 bases). V lost 3 bases, J lost 7 bases, and 11 bases lay in between. This CDR3 has 13 residues. In germline, CDR1 is WNHNN, CDR2 SYGVQD (reference sequence). The DNA for the CDR3 is TGCGCCAGCAGTGAAACATCGGGGAATACGCAGTATTTT. Its translation: CASSETSGNTQYF.

The V call is TRBV11-2, the J call TRBJ2-7; 8 bases agree with TRBD2. Trimming took 7 bases from V and 4 from J; bases not matched to a gene: 9. CDR3 length: 14 residues. Germline values: CDR1 SGHAT, CDR2 FQNNGV. In DNA, the CDR3 is TGTGCCAGCAAAACCGTAGCGGGAAATTACGAGCAGTACTTC. This sequence encodes CASKTVAGNYEQYF.

The V and J genes are TRBV5-1 and TRBJ2-3, with D possibly matching TRBD2 (5 bases). Germline CDR1 is SGHRS and CDR2 is YFSETQ. Trimming pared 0 bases from V and 0 bases from J, leaving 8 bases between. The CDR3 loop spans 15 amino acids. CDR3 amino acids: CASSLERTSTDTQYF. DNA of the CDR3: TGCGCCAGCAGCTTGGAGCGGACTAGCACAGATACGCAGTATTTT.

The chain recombines TRBV6-1 with TRBJ2-3; the match to TRBD2 covers 9 bases. V gave up 4 bases and J gave up 4 bases; unmatched junction bases: 6. The CDR3 loop spans 15 amino acids. CDR1 MNHNS and CDR2 SASEGT come from the germline V gene. The CDR3 protein is CASSVRSGGPDTQYF. In DNA, the CDR3 is TGTGCCAGCAGTGTCCGTAGCGGGGGTCCAGATACGCAGTATTTT.

This chain uses TRBV28 with TRBJ1-4; D may be TRBD1 (5 bases). V shed 8 bases and J shed 4 bases, with 11 bases lying between them. Germline assignment: CDR1 MDHEN and CDR2 SYDVKM. The CDR3 is 13 amino acids. The CDR3 sequence: CASAGGLNEKLFF. The CDR3 nucleotides read TGTGCCAGCGCGGGGGGACTTAATGAAAAACTGTTTTTT.

This chain uses TRBV18 with TRBJ1-5; no firm D call. V lost 3 bases and J 0 bases, leaving 6 bases between the germline ends. The CDR3 is made up of 14 amino acids. In germline, CDR1 is KGHSH, CDR2 LQKENI. The chain's CDR3 is CASSPGLSNQPQHF. The DNA of the CDR3 is TGTGCCAGCTCACCTGGCCTTAGCAATCAGCCCCAGCATTTT.

The rearrangement links TRBV20-1 to TRBJ1-2, with 7 bases lining up with TRBD1. Per germline, CDR1 DFQATT and CDR2 SNEGSKA (reference sequence). The length of the CDR3 is 10 residues. The ends lost 6 bases at V and 8 bases at J; junction bases unmatched: 3. The CDR3 loop reads CSASQGGYTF. The CDR3 DNA reads TGCAGTGCGTCACAGGGGGGCTACACCTTC.

The rearrangement links TRBV7-2 to TRBJ2-5; maybe TRBD1 (5 bases). Trimming stripped 3 bases from V and 4 bases from J, with 12 bases between. There are 14 residues in the CDR3. Germline-derived CDR1 and CDR2 are SGHTA and FQGNSA. DNA of the CDR3: TGTGCCAGCAGCTTCCAAGGGGTAGCAGAGACCCAGTACTTC. It yields the protein CASSFQGVAETQYF.

This chain uses TRBV7-6 with TRBJ2-5; TRBD2 aligns across 11 bases. Germline V lookup: CDR1 SGHVS, CDR2 FNYEAQ. CDR3 length: 15 amino acids. J lost 9 bases, V lost 2 bases, and 8 bases had no gene match. CDR3 sequence reads: CASSLPTSGARSQYF. CDR3 sequence (DNA): TGTGCCAGCAGCTTACCGACTAGCGGGGCCCGATCCCAGTACTTC.

This clone was found a few times. This sequence joins TRBV2 and TRBJ1-1; no clear D. The CDR3 extends over 13 amino acids. Trimming removed 7 bases from V and 0 bases from J, with 9 bases in between. Germline V lookup: CDR1 SNHLY, CDR2 FYNNEI. The DNA for the CDR3 is TGTGCCAGCATGCGGGAGGTGAACACTGAAGCTTTCTTT. As protein: CASMREVNTEAFF.

This rearrangement joins TRBV7-9 to TRBJ1-2; the match to TRBD1 covers 7 bases. V gave up 10 bases and J gave up 8 bases; unmatched junction bases: 13. This CDR3 comprises 13 residues. CDR1 and CDR2 from the germline V gene are SEHNR and FQNEAQ (reference sequence). The CDR3 reads CATLPDRNGGYTF. The CDR3, as DNA: TGTGCCACCCTTCCGGACAGGAACGGGGGCTACACCTTC.

The chain carries TRBV7-9 and TRBJ2-7, with 8 bases fitting TRBD2. The V gene's germline CDR1 is SEHNR and CDR2 FQNEAQ (reference sequence). CDR3 length: 15 residues. V shed 3 bases and J 4 bases; nucleotides not matched to a gene: 8. CDR3 in amino acids: CASSFRGGTGYEQYF. DNA for the CDR3: TGTGCCAGCAGCTTTCGGGGGGGCACGGGGTACGAGCAGTACTTC.

This chain joins TRBV30 and TRBJ1-1; D gene uncertain. Germline-derived CDR1 and CDR2 are GTSNPN and SVGIG (reference sequence). The CDR3 covers 16 residues. Between the trimmed V and J ends, which lost 2 bases and 0 bases, there was a span of 16 bases. The CDR3 bases are TGTGCCTGGAGTCCCCTCACAGTGATCATGAACACTGAAGCTTTCTTT. It translates to CAWSPLTVIMNTEAFF.

The CDR3 coding sequence is TGTGCCAGCAGCCCCCGACTAGCCTACGAGCAGTACTTC. Amino acids: CASSPRLAYEQYF. V and J are TRBV9 and TRBJ2-7; D is perhaps TRBD2 (6 bases). This CDR3 has 13 residues. V shed 4 bases and J shed 2 bases, with 10 bases lying between them. Germline loops: CDR1 SGDLS, CDR2 YYNGEE.

The J gene is TRBJ1-5, the V gene TRBV6-6, with 8 positions matching TRBD1. CDR1 is MNHNY, CDR2 SVGAGI, per germline (reference sequence). V dropped 0 bases and J dropped 6; count of bases not matched to a gene: 7. The length of the CDR3 is 16 residues. CDR3 amino acids: CASSYSRTGRSQPQHF. CDR3 coding DNA: TGTGCCAGCAGTTACTCGAGGACAGGGAGGAGTCAGCCCCAGCATTTT.

V and J are TRBV4-2 and TRBJ2-3, with D perhaps TRBD2 (7 bases). CDR3 size: 16 residues. Germline loops: CDR1 LGHNA, CDR2 YNFKEQ. V lost 0 bases and J lost 1, with 11 bases in between. DNA for the CDR3: TGTGCCAGCAGCCAAGAGGGGGGGGGCCGCACAGATACGCAGTATTTT. Encoded protein: CASSQEGGGRTDTQYF.

The sample holds a few counts of this clone. DNA of the CDR3: TGTGCCAGCAGCCAAGGGCTAGCGGAGAACAATGAGCAGTTCTTC. This codes for CASSQGLAENNEQFF. This chain links TRBV4-2 with TRBJ2-1, with 7 nucleotides matching TRBD2. The CDR3 consists of 15 residues. The V gene end was trimmed by 1 base and the J gene end by 5 bases; junction bases not matched to a gene: 5. CDR1 and CDR2 (germline): LGHNA, YNFKEQ.

The V gene is TRBV4-1, the J gene TRBJ1-2; 7 bases match TRBD1. CDR3 size: 14 residues. Germline assignment: CDR1 MGHRA and CDR2 YSYEKL. V dropped 2 bases and J dropped 3; count of bases not matched to a gene: 3. CDR3 protein: CASSQFTGDYGYTF. DNA of the CDR3: TGCGCCAGCAGCCAATTCACAGGGGACTATGGCTACACCTTC.

This clone was seen a single time. J is TRBJ2-5 and V is TRBV7-3, with 10 bases fitting TRBD2. V shed 1 base and J 5 bases; nucleotides not matched to a gene: 10. The CDR3 is 17 amino acids. Germline V lookup: CDR1 SGHTA, CDR2 FQGTGA. The CDR3 protein is CASSLKPASGSLETQYF. The CDR3 bases are TGTGCCAGCAGCTTAAAACCGGCTAGCGGGAGTTTGGAGACCCAGTACTTC.

This chain uses TRBV11-2 with TRBJ1-3; D remains unclear. The CDR3 has 16 amino acids. Trimming pared 6 bases from V and 4 bases from J, leaving 19 bases between. Germline assignment: CDR1 SGHAT and CDR2 FQNNGV. CDR3 bases: TGTGCCAGCAGTTCCTCCCGCCCGGAGAAAGGAAACACCATATATTTT. Translated, it gives CASSSSRPEKGNTIYF.